The sequence of this T cell receptor beta chain was determined in a study of T-cell memory formation after mild COVID-19. This CDR3 contains 14 residues. V shed 3 bases and J shed 10 bases, with 16 bases lying between them. TCRdb reprocessed the 5' RACE reads via MiXCR and lists one record per CDR3 protein. Seen here are under 300,000 distinct CDR3 sequences, roughly 15% observed once, and the top ten hold approximately 3.6%. This sequence was found in a young man who had mild COVID-19 (a few samples of this study predate the infection). Cell type and time point are not known. The chain couples TRBV12-3 or TRBV12-4 to TRBJ1-5; tentatively, D is TRBD1 (6 bases). Sequences were obtained from PBMCs or a T cell subset sorted from them (not recorded which). The CDR3 sequence: CASSFGQGFKPQHF. CDR3 sequence (DNA): TGTGCCAGCAGTTTTGGCCAGGGGTTTAAACCCCAGCATTTT.